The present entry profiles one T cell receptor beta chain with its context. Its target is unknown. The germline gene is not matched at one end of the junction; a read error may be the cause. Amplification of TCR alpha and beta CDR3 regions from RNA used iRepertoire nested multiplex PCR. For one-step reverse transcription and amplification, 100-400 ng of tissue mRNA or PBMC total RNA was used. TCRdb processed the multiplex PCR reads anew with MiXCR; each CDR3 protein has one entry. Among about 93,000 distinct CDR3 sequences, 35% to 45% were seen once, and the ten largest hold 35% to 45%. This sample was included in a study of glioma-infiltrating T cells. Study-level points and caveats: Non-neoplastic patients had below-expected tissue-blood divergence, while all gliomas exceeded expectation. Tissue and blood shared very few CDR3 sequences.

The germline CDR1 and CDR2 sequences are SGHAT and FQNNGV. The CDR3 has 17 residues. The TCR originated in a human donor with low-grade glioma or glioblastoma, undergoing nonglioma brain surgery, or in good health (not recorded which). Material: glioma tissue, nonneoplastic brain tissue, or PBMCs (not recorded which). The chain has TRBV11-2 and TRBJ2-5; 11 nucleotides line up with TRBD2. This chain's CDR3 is CARSLGASGGKKEAQYF. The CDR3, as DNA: TGTGCCAGAAGCTTAGGAGCTAGCGGGGGGAAAAAAGAGGCCCAGTACTTC.